The 32 T cell receptor beta chains presented below share a single source sample, sequenced in a study of CD8 T cells in Susac syndrome. Random hexamers served to reverse transcribe roughly 0.5 to 1 ug RNA. MiXCR, applied by TCRdb to the immunoSEQ multiplex PCR reads, yields one record per CDR3 protein. The repertoire holds about 300,000 distinct CDR3 sequences, with around 89% as singletons. Sequenced input: CD8+ T cells from PBMCs. These receptors all stem from a human donor with multiple sclerosis.

J is TRBJ2-7 and V is TRBV20-1, with D perhaps given as TRBD1 or TRBD2 (5 bases each). Germline-derived CDR1 and CDR2 are DFQATT and SNEGSKA (reference sequence). The CDR3 sequence is 14 residues long. The V gene lost 0 bases and the J gene lost 3 bases, with 12 bases spanning the gap. The chain's CDR3 is CSARDPGALYEQYF. In nucleotides, the CDR3 is TGCAGTGCTAGAGATCCCGGGGCCCTCTACGAGCAGTACTTC.

The DNA of the CDR3 is TGTGCCAGCACCCTGCTAGCGGGGGGGAATGAGCAGTTCTTC. Residues: CASTLLAGGNEQFF. The J gene is TRBJ2-1, the V gene TRBV7-9; 12 nucleotides match TRBD2. The CDR3 has 14 amino acids. V dropped 7 bases and J dropped 7; count of bases not matched to a gene: 5. The germline CDR1 and CDR2 sequences are SEHNR and FQNEAQ (reference sequence).

V usage is TRBV27 and J usage is TRBJ1-2, with TRBD1 as a possible D gene (6 bases). V dropped 6 bases and J dropped 4 bases, with 12 bases sitting between them. Germline CDR1 and CDR2: MNHEY and SMNVEV (reference sequence). This CDR3 comprises 13 residues. In DNA form, the CDR3 reads TGTGCCAGCAGAACCGGGGGCCTCTATGGCTACACCTTC. Translation: CASRTGGLYGYTF.

The J gene is TRBJ2-1, the V gene TRBV4-3, with 7 bases fitting TRBD2. J was trimmed by 4 bases and V by 1 base; bases with no gene match: 7. The V gene's germline CDR1 is LGHNA and CDR2 YSLEER. The CDR3 is made up of 16 amino acids. CDR3 residues: CASSQGGGAAYNEQFF. The DNA for the CDR3 is TGCGCCAGCAGCCAAGGGGGAGGGGCCGCGTACAATGAGCAGTTCTTC.

The CDR3 region has the DNA TGTGCCACCGGCAACTCCTACGAGCAGTACTTC. It encodes CATGNSYEQYF. The genes are TRBV24-1 and TRBJ2-7; the D is unclear. The CDR3 totals 11 residues. Trimming left V 9 bases short and J 0 bases short, with 5 bases between. The germline CDR1 and CDR2 sequences are KGHDR and SFDVKD.

This clonotype has a single count. The chain uses TRBV7-9 and TRBJ2-7; 7 positions match TRBD1. CDR1 and CDR2 (germline): SEHNR, FQNEAQ (reference sequence). Trimming cost V 4 bases and J 7 bases; bases outside gene matches: 7. The CDR3 spans 13 residues. The CDR3 sequence is CASSSTGAGEQYF. The CDR3 nucleotides read TGTGCCAGCAGCTCCACAGGGGCCGGGGAGCAGTACTTC.

This chain uses TRBV20-1 with TRBJ1-2; D unclear. This CDR3 has 15 amino acids. The germline V gene has CDR1 DFQATT and CDR2 SNEGSKA (reference sequence). V lost 4 bases and J lost 6, with 21 bases in between. The CDR3 protein is CSAKGAPGLLNGYTF. The CDR3 bases are TGCAGTGCTAAAGGTGCCCCAGGATTATTAAATGGCTACACCTTC.

The gene calls are TRBV9 and TRBJ2-7; D gene ambiguous. The CDR3 is 12 residues long. The V end was cut by 0 bases, the J end by 5 bases, with 6 bases between. The V gene's germline CDR1 is SGDLS and CDR2 YYNGEE. The CDR3 coding sequence is TGTGCCAGCAGCGTAGGCGATCACGAGCAGTACTTC. Translated, it gives CASSVGDHEQYF.

This rearrangement joins TRBV14 to TRBJ2-7, with D hard to call. CDR1 SGHDN and CDR2 FVKESK come from the germline V gene. The CDR3 has 13 amino acids. V was trimmed by 1 base and J by 5 bases, leaving 9 bases between them. CDR3 sequence reads: CASSQVVSNEQYF. The CDR3, as DNA: TGTGCCAGCAGCCAAGTTGTGTCGAACGAGCAGTACTTC.

This chain joins TRBV30 and TRBJ2-4, with D perhaps matching TRBD1 (6 bases). V was cut by 3 bases and J by 6 bases, with 15 bases left in between. Per the germline V gene, CDR1 is GTSNPN and CDR2 is SVGIG (reference sequence). The CDR3 loop spans 14 amino acids. The CDR3 reads CAWRATGSGNIQYF. The CDR3 DNA sequence: TGTGCCTGGAGGGCAACAGGGAGCGGAAACATTCAGTACTTC.

V and J are TRBV20-1 and TRBJ2-6; D possibly corresponds to TRBD2 (6 bases). Germline-derived CDR1 and CDR2 are DFQATT and SNEGSKA (reference sequence). The V end lost 0 bases, the J end lost 3 bases, and 9 bases lay between the germline ends. The CDR3 totals 15 residues. DNA of the CDR3: TGCAGTGCTAGAGATAGCGGTAATGGGGCCAACGTCCTGACTTTC. This codes for CSARDSGNGANVLTF.

The V call is TRBV3-1, the J call TRBJ2-1; perhaps TRBD2 as D (6 bases). The ends were cut back, 2 bases at V and 10 bases at J, with 15 bases in the middle. Germline CDR1 and CDR2: LGHDT and YNNKEL (reference sequence). The length of the CDR3 is 14 residues. The CDR3 DNA follows: TGTGCCAGCAGCCAACTAACTAGCTTCGGGGAGCAGTTCTTC. Translating gives CASSQLTSFGEQFF.

The rearrangement joins TRBV7-9 to TRBJ2-1, with 10 bases matching TRBD1. This CDR3 has 16 amino acids. The germline V gene has CDR1 SEHNR and CDR2 FQNEAQ (reference sequence). Trimming took 8 bases from V and 5 from J; bases not matched to a gene: 12. CDR3 nucleotides: TGTGCCAGCCTGACTAGCTGGGACAGGGGTCACAATGAGCAGTTCTTC. Protein: CASLTSWDRGHNEQFF.

The DNA for the CDR3 is TGTGCCACCAGACCGGGACAGACAAATGAAAAACTGTTTTTT. Translating gives CATRPGQTNEKLFF. The V gene is TRBV15, the J gene TRBJ1-4; 7 bases match TRBD1. With V trimmed by 6 bases and J by 5 bases, 6 bases remained unmatched. The CDR3 extends over 14 amino acids. The germline V gene has CDR1 LNHNV and CDR2 YYDKDF (reference sequence).

The chain has TRBV5-1 and TRBJ2-5; 9 nucleotides align to TRBD1. CDR3 length: 16 amino acids. CDR1 and CDR2 from the germline V gene are SGHRS and YFSETQ. J was trimmed by 5 bases and V by 1 base; bases with no gene match: 9. Written as DNA, the CDR3 is TGCGCCAGCAGCTTGAGTCCGGGACAGGGTATGGAGACCCAGTACTTC. Protein: CASSLSPGQGMETQYF.

The rearrangement uses TRBV15 and TRBJ1-6; D may be TRBD1 (6 bases). Trimming stripped 4 bases from V and 0 bases from J, with 13 bases between. The CDR3 length is 17 residues. Germline V gives CDR1 LNHNV, CDR2 YYDKDF (reference sequence). CDR3 in DNA: TGTGCCACCAGCACAAACAGGGAAAGCTCCTATAATTCACCCCTCCACTTT. It yields the protein CATSTNRESSYNSPLHF.

The chain's CDR3 is CASSPGATNEKLFF. In DNA, the CDR3 is TGTGCCAGCAGTCCCGGGGCAACTAATGAAAAACTGTTTTTT. The chain combines TRBV12-3 or TRBV12-4 with TRBJ1-4, with unresolved D. V was cut by 5 bases and J by 0 bases, with 7 bases left in between. The CDR3 spans 14 residues.

The rearrangement joins TRBV29-1 to TRBJ1-2; 8 nucleotides agree with TRBD1. Germline V gene lookup returns CDR1 SQVTM and CDR2 ANQGSEA. J gave up 8 bases and V 3 bases, and 11 bases lay outside the gene matches. The CDR3 totals 14 residues. The CDR3 DNA sequence: TGCAGCGTTGATTTAGGACAGGGTGTCGACGGCTACACCTTC. Protein sequence: CSVDLGQGVDGYTF.

This clonotype occurred once. The chain uses TRBV19 and TRBJ2-2; the D is unclear. V was cut by 6 bases and J by 7 bases, with 6 bases left in between. The length of the CDR3 is 11 residues. Germline V lookup: CDR1 LNHDA, CDR2 SQIVND (reference sequence). The CDR3 loop is CASRGIGELFF. The CDR3 nucleotides read TGTGCCAGTAGGGGGATCGGGGAGCTGTTTTTT.

The chain is built from TRBV5-1 and TRBJ2-1; TRBD2 matches at 9 bases. This CDR3 region has 13 residues. J gave up 6 bases and V 4 bases, and 2 bases lay outside the gene matches. CDR1 SGHRS and CDR2 YFSETQ come from the germline V gene. This chain's CDR3 is CASSGTSINEQFF. The CDR3 nucleotides read TGCGCCAGCAGCGGGACTAGCATCAATGAGCAGTTCTTC. The full variable domain, its missing parts supplied by reference TRBV5-1 and TRBJ2-1, is KAGVTQTPRYLIKTRGQQVTLSCSPISGHRSVSWYQQTPGQGLQFLFEYFSETQRNKGNFPGRFSGRQFSNSRSEMNVSTLELGDSALYLCASSGTSINEQFFGPGTRLTVL.

The chain joins TRBV27 to TRBJ2-2; D is unclear. Germline CDR1 is MNHEY and CDR2 is SMNVEV (reference sequence). The CDR3 totals 17 residues. V lost 2 bases and J 4 bases, leaving 17 bases between the germline ends. Here the CDR3 DNA reads TGTGCCAGCAGTTTACTTGGGTGGGAAGGTGGCACCGGGGAGCTGTTTTTT. This sequence encodes CASSLLGWEGGTGELFF.

CDR3 sequence reads: CAWKGGAEKLFF. The CDR3 nucleotides are TGTGCCTGGAAGGGCGGGGCAGAAAAACTGTTTTTT. The gene calls are TRBV30 and TRBJ1-4; weak D call: TRBD1 (5 bases). CDR3 size: 12 residues. CDR1 is GTSNPN and CDR2 is SVGIG in the germline V gene (reference sequence). V was trimmed by 4 bases and J by 8 bases, leaving 11 bases between them.

The chain is built from TRBV30 and TRBJ2-1, with a possible D match to TRBD2 (5 bases). V was pared by 2 bases and J by 4 bases, with 9 bases between. This CDR3 is 13 amino acids long. Per the germline V gene, CDR1 is GTSNPN and CDR2 is SVGIG (reference sequence). CDR3 DNA: TGTGCCTGGAGTCACGGACTTTACAATGAGCAGTTCTTC. Its protein product is CAWSHGLYNEQFF. The full variable domain, rest sourced from reference TRBV30 and TRBJ2-1, is SQTIHQWPATLVQPVGSPLSLECTVEGTSNPNLYWYRQAAGRGLQLLFYSVGIGQISSEVPQNLSASRPQDRQFILSSKKLLLSDSGFYLCAWSHGLYNEQFFGPGTRLTVL.

The CDR3 region has the DNA TGTGCCATCAGTGAAACCGGGACAGGGAGCTTCTATGGCTACACCTTC. It is translated as CAISETGTGSFYGYTF. The rearrangement links TRBV10-3 to TRBJ1-2; the match to TRBD1 covers 9 bases. CDR1 and CDR2 from the germline V gene are ENHRY and SYGVKD. CDR3 length: 16 amino acids. V was pared by 3 bases and J by 4 bases, with 9 bases of the junction left unmatched.

This clonotype has just one count. The CDR3 nucleotides are TGTGCCAGCACCGGAGAAGGAACAGAAATCTCCTACGAGCAGTACTTC. Translated: CASTGEGTEISYEQYF. The V gene is TRBV7-9, the J gene TRBJ2-7; D uncertain. This CDR3 region has 16 residues. The V end was cut by 7 bases, the J end by 0 bases, with 19 bases between. CDR1 and CDR2 (germline): SEHNR, FQNEAQ (reference sequence).

V gene TRBV2 combines with J gene TRBJ1-2; 7 nucleotides agree with TRBD1. The CDR3 has 12 amino acids. J was trimmed by 5 bases and V by 11 bases; bases with no gene match: 8. Germline-derived CDR1 and CDR2 are SNHLY and FYNNEI. The DNA for the CDR3 is TGTGCCGGCAAGACAGGGACTTATGGCTACACCTTC. Translated, it gives CAGKTGTYGYTF.

The V gene is TRBV20-1, the J gene TRBJ2-5; D might be TRBD1 or TRBD2, each matching 5 bases. This CDR3 has 14 amino acids. Germline CDR1 and CDR2: DFQATT and SNEGSKA (reference sequence). Trimming removed 0 bases at V and 3 bases at J, with 11 bases between. Here the CDR3 reads CSARDGTWEETQYF. CDR3 sequence (DNA): TGCAGTGCTAGAGATGGGACGTGGGAAGAGACCCAGTACTTC.

This chain links TRBV12-3 or TRBV12-4 with TRBJ1-1; D not resolved. The CDR3 is 11 residues long. V gave up 6 bases and J gave up 7 bases, with 9 bases separating them. The CDR3 DNA reads as TGTGCCAGCAGCCAAGTAGGTGAAGCTTTCTTT. Amino acid sequence: CASSQVGEAFF.

The rearrangement joins TRBV11-3 to TRBJ2-1, with D perhaps being TRBD1 or TRBD2 (5 bases each). V was shortened by 6 bases and J by 6 bases, with 18 bases between the two germline ends. Germline V CDR1 and CDR2: SGHNT, YENEEA. This CDR3 region has 15 residues. CDR3 DNA sequence: TGTGCCAGCAGTCCCGGGACCGCGAGCCCCAATGAGCAGTTCTTC. As protein: CASSPGTASPNEQFF.

The V and J genes are TRBV10-3 and TRBJ2-5; maybe TRBD1 (6 bases). This CDR3 region has 15 residues. The germline V and J ends were trimmed by 0 bases and 2 bases, with 10 bases remaining between them. Germline V gene sequence: CDR1 ENHRY, CDR2 SYGVKD. DNA for the CDR3: TGTGCCATCAGTGAGTCGAAGGACAGACAAGAGACCCAGTACTTC. Its protein product is CAISESKDRQETQYF.

The gene calls are TRBV19 and TRBJ1-1, with a weak D call TRBD1 (5 bases). CDR3 length: 13 residues. The V end lost 6 bases, the J end lost 4 bases, and 12 bases lay between the germline ends. The V gene's germline CDR1 is LNHDA and CDR2 SQIVND (reference sequence). Here the CDR3 reads CASSPSGGTEAFF. CDR3 nucleotide sequence: TGTGCCAGTAGCCCAAGCGGGGGCACTGAAGCTTTCTTT. Using reference TRBV19 and TRBJ1-1 for the parts outside the CDR3, the full variable domain is DGGITQSPKYLFRKEGQNVTLSCEQNLNHDAMYWYRQDPGQGLRLIYYSQIVNDFQKGDIAEGYSVSREKKESFPLTVTSAQKNPTAFYLCASSPSGGTEAFFGQGTRLTVV.

The chain employs TRBV7-9 and TRBJ1-5; D may be TRBD1 (6 bases). Germline loops: CDR1 SEHNR, CDR2 FQNEAQ (reference sequence). V lost 8 bases to trimming and J lost 4 bases, with 15 bases between them. This CDR3 has 14 residues. The CDR3 loop reads CASGIQGVNQPQHF. CDR3 sequence (DNA): TGTGCCAGCGGAATACAGGGAGTAAATCAGCCCCAGCATTTT.